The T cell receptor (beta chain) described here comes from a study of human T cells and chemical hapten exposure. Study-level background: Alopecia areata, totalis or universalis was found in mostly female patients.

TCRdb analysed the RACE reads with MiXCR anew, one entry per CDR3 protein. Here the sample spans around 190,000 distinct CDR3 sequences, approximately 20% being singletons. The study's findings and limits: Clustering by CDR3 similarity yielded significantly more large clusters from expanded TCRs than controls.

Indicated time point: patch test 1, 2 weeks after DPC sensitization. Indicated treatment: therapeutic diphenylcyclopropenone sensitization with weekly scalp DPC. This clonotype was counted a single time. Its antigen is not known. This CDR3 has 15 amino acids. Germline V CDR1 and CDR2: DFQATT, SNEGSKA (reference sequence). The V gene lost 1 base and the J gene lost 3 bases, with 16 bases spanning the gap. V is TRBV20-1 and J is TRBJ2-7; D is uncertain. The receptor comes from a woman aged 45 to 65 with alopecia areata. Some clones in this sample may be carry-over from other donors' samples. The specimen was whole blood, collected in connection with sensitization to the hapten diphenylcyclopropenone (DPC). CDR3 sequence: CSARALGNRDYEQYF. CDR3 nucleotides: TGCAGTGCTAGAGCTTTGGGGAATCGTGACTACGAGCAGTACTTC.